This T cell receptor beta chain was found in a study of graft-versus-host responses after intestinal transplantation. Across the whole study: Transplants were multivisceral, liver-intestinal, or isolated intestinal. Recipients across the board were started on anti-thymocyte globulin induction, then kept on tacrolimus and steroids for approximately three years. Study outcomes and limitations: Detected in recipient marrow were GvH clones, some of which were first observed in ileum or blood. High graft-versus-host to host-versus-graft clonal ratios were seen in allografts of patients with graft-donor T cell macrochimerism.

A remark on this clone: Its antigen is still unknown.

The protocol was immunoSEQ multiplex PCR, while the TCRdb copy is restricted to in-frame clones and leaves out a portion. This table has some 55,000 clones, 91% appearing once. The germline gives CDR1 MGHRA, CDR2 YSYEKL. V dropped 4 bases and J dropped 6 bases, with 16 bases sitting between them. There are 15 residues in the CDR3. The input for sequencing was PBMCs, taken roughly 660 days after intestinal transplant. The source of this sequence is a human patient who received an intestinal transplant, so some T cells may come from the graft donor. The chain has TRBV4-1 and TRBJ2-4; D might be TRBD2 (6 bases). The CDR3 protein is CASSLMNLGGNIQYF. The CDR3 bases are TGCGCCAGCAGCCTGATGAACCTGGGGGGAAACATTCAGTACTTC.